This TCR beta chain emerged from a study of blood T cell repertoires in COVID-19. Assignment of participants to cohorts was predicated upon participant-reported clinical history. The CDR3 totals 14 residues. Germline trimming cut 7 bases from V and 6 bases from J; bases unmatched to any gene: 6. Germline V gene sequence: CDR1 MNHEY, CDR2 SVGAGI. Sequencing used immunoSEQ multiplex PCR; TCRdb keeps in-frame clones, though not all of them. The data show 200,000 to 300,000 clones, 80% to 90% seen once. The TCR sequence derives from a man in his forties or fifties who had recovered from COVID-19. The chain links TRBV6-5 to TRBJ2-2, with 9 bases that match TRBD1. Sequencing was done on a sample of PBMCs or T cells enriched from blood (not recorded which). The CDR3 region is CASKGQGRPGELFF. The CDR3 bases are TGTGCCAGCAAGGGACAGGGAAGGCCCGGGGAGCTGTTTTTT.